This is a list of T cell receptor beta chains from one sample in a study of T cell responses to AZD1222 COVID-19 vaccine. Sequencing was performed with immunoSEQ multiplex PCR; in TCRdb, only in-frame clones are kept and a portion is missing. The sample records more than 70,000 clones, 85% to 90% being singletons. The specimen was peripheral blood, collected 28 days after the second AZD1222 dose. These receptors all come from an adult who received the AZD1222 COVID-19 vaccine. Each CDR3 is given with its conserved first and last residue. D genes are given only for firm matches. Where a row states a size, it is once, few, many or the class of an expanded clone; other rows omit it.

v_gene: TRBV18
abundance: once
j_gene: TRBJ1-4
d_gene: TRBD1
CDR3aa: CASSPLPRQGTNEKLFF
CDR3nt: TGTGCCAGCTCACCCCTTCCTCGACAGGGAACTAATGAAAAACTGTTTTTT

v_gene: TRBV30
abundance: -
j_gene: TRBJ2-2
d_gene: TRBD1
CDR3aa: CAWGGQPTGELFF
CDR3nt: TGTGCCTGGGGGGGACAGCCCACCGGGGAGCTGTTTTTT

v_gene: TRBV30
abundance: -
j_gene: TRBJ1-4
d_gene: -
CDR3aa: CAWSPGFREKLFF
CDR3nt: TGTGCCTGGAGTCCGGGGTTCAGAGAAAAACTGTTTTTT

v_gene: TRBV6-1
abundance: -
j_gene: TRBJ2-7
d_gene: TRBD1
CDR3aa: CASSETGTGIYEQYF
CDR3nt: TGTGCCAGCAGTGAAACCGGGACAGGGATCTACGAGCAGTACTTC

v_gene: TRBV5-1
abundance: -
j_gene: TRBJ1-4
d_gene: TRBD1
CDR3aa: CASSFRQGEEKLFF
CDR3nt: TGCGCCAGCAGCTTCAGACAGGGAGAGGAAAAACTGTTTTTT

v_gene: TRBV7-3
abundance: -
j_gene: TRBJ1-1
d_gene: -
CDR3aa: CASSLGQNTEAFF
CDR3nt: TGTGCCAGCAGCTTAGGACAGAACACTGAAGCTTTCTTT

v_gene: TRBV7-8
abundance: -
j_gene: TRBJ1-4
d_gene: -
CDR3aa: CASSLARGAANEKLFF
CDR3nt: TGTGCCAGCAGCTTGGCGCGGGGGGCCGCTAATGAAAAACTGTTTTTT

v_gene: TRBV19
abundance: -
j_gene: TRBJ1-6
d_gene: -
CDR3aa: CASSIMGRSSPLHF
CDR3nt: TGTGCCAGTAGTATAATGGGGAGGAGTTCACCCCTCCACTTT

v_gene: TRBV6-5
abundance: once
j_gene: TRBJ1-1
d_gene: -
CDR3aa: CASRRRNRNTEAFF
CDR3nt: TGTGCCAGCAGAAGAAGAAACAGAAACACTGAAGCTTTCTTT

v_gene: TRBV5-4
abundance: -
j_gene: TRBJ2-7
d_gene: -
CDR3aa: CASSLSLQALSYEQYF
CDR3nt: TGTGCCAGCAGCTTGTCGCTGCAGGCTCTATCCTACGAGCAGTACTTC